The source of this T cell receptor (beta chain) is a study of human T cells and chemical hapten exposure. Study-level information: Enrolled patients were predominantly female and had alopecia areata, totalis or universalis.

TCRdb recomputed calls from the RACE reads with MiXCR, one row per CDR3 protein. The data show about 270,000 distinct CDR3 sequences, approximately 8% seen once. Time point specified: pre-sensitization, week 0. Treatment in this sample: therapeutic diphenylcyclopropenone sensitization with weekly scalp DPC. The CDR3 length is 16 residues. Trimming took 2 bases from V and 5 from J; bases not matched to a gene: 8. The sequence was collected from a man younger than 35 with alopecia areata. Some clones in this sample may be carry-over from other donors' samples. This chain links TRBV12-3 or TRBV12-4 with TRBJ1-4; TRBD1 matches 7 bases. Specimen: whole blood, collected in connection with sensitization to the hapten diphenylcyclopropenone (DPC). CDR3 DNA sequence: TGTGCCAGCAGTTTAATCGCGGGACAGAGCAATGAAAAACTGTTTTTT. This codes for CASSLIAGQSNEKLFF.